The 7 T cell receptor beta chains below come from one sample, sequenced in a study of blood T cells in healthy people across ages. Next came a second PCR, run for about 6 to 12 cycles, which used a sample-barcoded 5' primer along with a J-beta primer mix. TCRdb re-called the 5' RACE reads through MiXCR, storing one row per CDR3 protein. The profile shows about 1.4 million distinct CDR3 sequences, roughly 59% of them singletons. The sequenced sample consisted of blood. Receptor source: a man aged 18 to 30 in good health.

This clonotype has only a few counts. The chain joins TRBV27 to TRBJ2-7; D is undetermined. With the DNA end fitting TRBJ2-5 better, the J assignment may be wrong. The CDR3 has 13 residues. CDR1 is MNHEY and CDR2 is SMNVEV in the germline V gene (reference sequence). This CDR3 reads CASSLDFLETQYF. The CDR3 region has the DNA TGTGCCAGCAGTTTAGACTTCCTAGAGACCCAGTACTTC.

This rearrangement joins TRBV6-2 or TRBV6-3 to TRBJ2-3; TRBD2 matches at 14 bases. The CDR3 spans 23 residues. Germline CDR1 is MNHEY and CDR2 is SVGEGT. Unmatched junction bases numbered 20, after V lost 0 bases and J lost 3 bases. This chain's CDR3 is CASSYSVRALSGLAGVMTDTQYF. CDR3 DNA: TGTGCCAGCAGTTACTCGGTCCGGGCTCTGTCGGGACTAGCGGGGGTAATGACAGATACGCAGTATTTT.

J is TRBJ1-1 and V is TRBV9; D unclear. Germline V gene data show CDR1 as SGDLS and CDR2 as YYNGEE. V was clipped by 0 bases and J by 1 base, with 10 bases between them. The CDR3 consists of 15 residues. CDR3 protein: CASSVDPNGNTEAFF. In DNA, the CDR3 is TGTGCCAGCAGCGTAGACCCCAACGGGAACACTGAAGCTTTCTTT.

In this sample, this clonotype turned up many times. The chain links TRBV29-1 to TRBJ2-3; 7 nucleotides agree with TRBD1. Per germline, CDR1 SQVTM and CDR2 ANQGSEA. This CDR3 has 16 residues. V lost 0 bases, J lost 0 bases, and 6 bases stayed unmatched. CDR3 sequence (DNA): TGCAGCGTTGAAGATGGAAGGGGGCTTAGCACAGATACGCAGTATTTT. Amino acid sequence: CSVEDGRGLSTDTQYF.

The chain joins TRBV12-3 or TRBV12-4 to TRBJ2-5, with 8 bases lining up with TRBD1. The CDR3 is 13 amino acids. V shed 6 bases and J 3 bases; nucleotides not matched to a gene: 3. CDR3 DNA: TGTGCCAGCAGGTCGACAGGGGAAGAGACCCAGTACTTC. It codes for CASRSTGEETQYF.

The chain carries TRBV28 and TRBJ2-7, with unresolved D. V lost 6 bases, J lost 1 base, and 13 bases lay in between. Germline V CDR1 and CDR2: MDHEN, SYDVKM. The CDR3 contains 14 residues. As DNA, the CDR3 is TGTGCCAGCAGAACGGGCCCAATTTCCTACGAGCAGTACTTC. This sequence encodes CASRTGPISYEQYF.

A word on this clonotype: The conserved final phenylalanine or tryptophan is absent from the CDR3, which likely points to a read error. The chain joins TRBV20-1 to TRBJ1-4, with D unresolved. This CDR3 contains 13 residues. Germline values: CDR1 DFQATT, CDR2 SNEGSKA (reference sequence). Deletions cut 4 bases from V and 4 bases from J, with 10 bases between. CDR3 protein: CSATRWGNEKLFL. DNA of the CDR3: TGCAGTGCTACCCGGTGGGGTAATGAAAAACTGTTTTTA.